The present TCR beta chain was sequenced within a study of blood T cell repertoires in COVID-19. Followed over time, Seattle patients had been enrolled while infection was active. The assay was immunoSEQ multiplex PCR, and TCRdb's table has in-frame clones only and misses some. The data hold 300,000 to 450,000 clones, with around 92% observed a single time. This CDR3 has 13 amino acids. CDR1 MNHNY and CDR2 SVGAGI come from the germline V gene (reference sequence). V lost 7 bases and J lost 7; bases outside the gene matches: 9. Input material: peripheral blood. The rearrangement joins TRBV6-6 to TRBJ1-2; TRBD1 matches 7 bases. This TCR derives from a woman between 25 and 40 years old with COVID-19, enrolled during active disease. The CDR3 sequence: CASNNRGRGGYTF. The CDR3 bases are TGTGCCAGCAACAACAGGGGTCGAGGTGGCTACACCTTC.